What follows are 10 T cell receptor beta chains derived from one specimen sequenced in a study of prognosis after radiotherapy for stage I lung cancer. Two-round multiplex PCR amplified TCR beta CDR3 from genomic DNA. First-round PCR used primers specific to each TRBV and TRBJ gene. TCRdb re-derived calls from the multiplex PCR reads in MiXCR, one entry per CDR3 protein. This table has about 26,000 distinct CDR3 sequences, about 30% appearing once. Specimen: PBMCs, collected before or after stereotactic body radiation therapy (not recorded which). The receptor source for this set is a donor over 45 with non-small cell lung cancer.

This chain's CDR3 is CASSRQVLYGYTF. The CDR3 DNA reads TGTGCCAGCAGCAGACAAGTCCTATATGGCTACACCTTC. The rearrangement joins TRBV13 to TRBJ1-2; D is ambiguous. This CDR3 region has 13 residues. Germline-derived CDR1 and CDR2 are PRHDT and FYEKMQ (reference sequence). V was pared by 5 bases and J by 5 bases, with 12 bases between.

Ten or more counts support this clonotype. This chain's CDR3 is CASSWNTGGSSYEQYF. CDR3 DNA: TGTGCCAGCAGCTGGAATACAGGTGGTAGCTCCTACGAGCAGTACTTC. This rearrangement joins TRBV28 to TRBJ2-7, with a possible D match to TRBD1 (5 bases). Germline-derived CDR1 and CDR2 are MDHEN and SYDVKM. The CDR3 covers 16 residues. Trimming took off 6 bases at V and 0 bases at J, with 18 bases between the two ends. The whole variable domain, filled in from reference TRBV28 and TRBJ2-7, reads DVKVTQSSRYLVKRTGEKVFLECVQDMDHENMFWYRQDPGLGLRLIYFSYDVKMKEKGDIPEGYSVSREKKERFSLILESASTNQTSMYLCASSWNTGGSSYEQYFGPGTRLTVT.

J is TRBJ1-1 and V is TRBV28; D is unresolved. The ends were cut back, 3 bases at V and 4 bases at J, with 15 bases in the middle. CDR1 is MDHEN and CDR2 is SYDVKM in the germline V gene. This CDR3 is built from 15 residues. The CDR3 spells CASSFSCLRSTEAFF. The CDR3 DNA sequence: TGTGCCAGCAGTTTCTCATGTCTTAGGAGCACTGAAGCTTTCTTT.

This clonotype was found many times. One junction end disagrees with the germline gene, perhaps due to a read error. V and J are TRBV11-2 and TRBJ2-1; no clear D gene. This CDR3 comprises 16 residues. Germline V gene data show CDR1 as SGHAT and CDR2 as FQNNGV. This CDR3 is CASSLGRIGSYNGQFF. The CDR3 DNA follows: TGTGCCAGCAGCTTAGGGAGAATCGGCTCCTACAATGGGCAGTTCTTC.

This clonotype was seen at least ten times. The chain couples TRBV12-3 or TRBV12-4 to TRBJ1-4, with D tentatively TRBD1 (5 bases). The CDR3 is 14 residues long. V was trimmed by 2 bases and J by 4 bases, leaving 8 bases between them. CDR3 nucleotide sequence: TGTGCCAGCAGTTTAAGGGGAGTTAATGAAAAACTGTTTTTT. This translates into CASSLRGVNEKLFF.

A note on this clonotype: Given a much more abundant clone one base away, this may be a read error. The V call is TRBV15, the J call TRBJ2-1; 7 nucleotides match TRBD2. V shed 3 bases and J 14 bases; nucleotides not matched to a gene: 13. Per the germline V gene, CDR1 is LNHNV and CDR2 is YYDKDF (reference sequence). The CDR3 totals 14 residues. CDR3 region: CATSSAPLAVAEFF. The CDR3 DNA sequence: TGTGCCACCAGCAGCGCTCCTCTAGCGGTGGCCGAGTTCTTC.

This clonotype is medium-sized by share. The chain recombines TRBV27 with TRBJ1-2, with 9 bases fitting TRBD1. Per the germline V gene, CDR1 is MNHEY and CDR2 is SMNVEV (reference sequence). This CDR3 region has 14 residues. V was clipped by 3 bases and J by 7 bases; unmatched bases: 6. Here the CDR3 reads CASSFGDRVAGYTF. For the CDR3, the DNA is TGTGCCAGCAGTTTCGGGGACAGGGTGGCTGGCTACACCTTC.

This clonotype has ten or more counts. This chain uses TRBV10-3 with TRBJ2-6; TRBD1 matches at 9 bases. Germline-derived CDR1 and CDR2 are ENHRY and SYGVKD. The CDR3 length is 19 residues. V trimming: 0 bases; J trimming: 1 base; junction bases outside the gene matches: 7. The CDR3 DNA sequence: TGTGCCATCAGTGAGTCCCCGGGACAGGGCGTATCTGGGGCCAACGTCCTGACTTTC. It specifies CAISESPGQGVSGANVLTF.

This clonotype was counted ten times or more. This chain connects TRBV9 to TRBJ1-1; 8 nucleotides line up with TRBD1. The CDR3 spans 18 residues. CDR1 and CDR2 from the germline V gene are SGDLS and YYNGEE. Trimming removed 0 bases from V and 2 bases from J; junction bases left unmatched: 12. The CDR3 reads CASSVGQGAGGRNTEAFF. CDR3 DNA sequence: TGTGCCAGCAGCGTAGGGCAGGGGGCGGGGGGAAGAAACACTGAAGCTTTCTTT. The full variable domain, rest sourced from reference TRBV9 and TRBJ1-1, is DSGVTQTPKHLITATGQRVTLRCSPRSGDLSVYWYQQSLDQGLQFLIQYYNGEERAKGNILERFSAQQFPDLHSELNLSSLELGDSALYFCASSVGQGAGGRNTEAFFGQGTRLTVV.

The sample holds many counts of this clonotype. The chain couples TRBV6-1 to TRBJ2-7; no definite D call. V was pared by 3 bases and J by 6 bases, with 12 bases between. Per the germline V gene, CDR1 is MNHNS and CDR2 is SASEGT. CDR3 length equals 13 residues. The CDR3 DNA reads TGTGCCAGCAGTGATTCCCCACTCGGCGAGCAGTACTTC. Its translation: CASSDSPLGEQYF.